This TCR beta chain was found in a study of cytomegalovirus exposure and HLA in healthy donors. Study-wide background: The same platform as the roughly 700 first-cohort repertoires was used for the 95 to 150 validation repertoires, a later analysis reported. Points from the study as a whole: Subsequent analysis revealed that first-cohort TCR clusters tended to co-occur in the 130 or so validation repertoires. The study put 150 to 200 TCR beta chains on its list as cytomegalovirus-associated. Many donors carried some public TCRs, although rarity characterized most TCR sequences.

This CDR3 is built from 14 residues. The germline gives CDR1 SEHNR, CDR2 FQNEAQ (reference sequence). Trimming removed 5 bases at V and 2 bases at J, with 9 bases between. TCRdb's table, derived via immunoSEQ multiplex PCR, lists solely in-frame clones and lacks some. The table includes about 130,000 clones, about 90% detected once. A note on this clone: Its antigen is not known.

This rearrangement joins TRBV7-9 to TRBJ1-4, with a weak D call TRBD1 (6 bases). The TCR originated in a man aged 30 to 45 in good health and CMV-seronegative. The sample taken for sequencing was PBMCs. The CDR3 is CASSPGQTNEKLFF. The DNA for the CDR3 is TGTGCCAGCAGCCCTGGACAGACTAATGAAAAACTGTTTTTT.